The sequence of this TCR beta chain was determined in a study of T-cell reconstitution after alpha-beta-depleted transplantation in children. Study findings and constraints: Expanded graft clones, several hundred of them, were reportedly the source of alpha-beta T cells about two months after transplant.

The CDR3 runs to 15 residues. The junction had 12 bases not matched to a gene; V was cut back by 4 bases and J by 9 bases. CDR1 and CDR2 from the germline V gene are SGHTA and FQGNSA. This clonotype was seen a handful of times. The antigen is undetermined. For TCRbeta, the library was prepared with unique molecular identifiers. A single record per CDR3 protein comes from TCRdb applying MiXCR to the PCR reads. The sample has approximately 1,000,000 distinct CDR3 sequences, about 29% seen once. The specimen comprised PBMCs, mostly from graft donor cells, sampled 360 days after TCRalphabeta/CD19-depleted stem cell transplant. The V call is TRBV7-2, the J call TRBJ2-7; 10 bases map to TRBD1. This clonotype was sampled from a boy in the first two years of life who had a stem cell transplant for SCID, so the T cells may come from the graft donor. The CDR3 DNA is TGTGCCAGCAGCTCCGACAGGGGGCTTTTGAATAGGCAGTACTTC. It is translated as CASSSDRGLLNRQYF.